This T cell receptor beta chain was profiled in a study of CD8 T cells in ankylosing spondylitis. The study's findings and limits: Researchers reportedly found disease-linked clones significantly enriched in matched ankylosing spondylitis synovial fluid. In the blood and synovial fluid of reactive arthritis, some motif variants had been previously reported.

As regards this clonotype: What it binds is not known.

Making use of molecular barcodes, quantitative 5'-RACE generated TCR beta libraries. TCRdb re-analysed the 5' RACE reads in MiXCR, keeping a single row per CDR3 protein. The sample has 84,000 or so distinct CDR3 sequences, 27% seen once. The TCR was taken from a male donor with ankylosing spondylitis or in good health (not recorded which). What was sequenced was blood, either unsorted or a sorted T cell fraction (not recorded which).

The CDR3 DNA sequence: TGTGCCAGCAGTTCCACAGTAGAAGGCTACACCTTC. Encoded protein: CASSSTVEGYTF. The chain combines TRBV27 with TRBJ1-2; D ambiguous. This CDR3 is 12 amino acids long. V was shortened by 4 bases and J by 8 bases, with 11 bases between the two germline ends. The germline V gene encodes CDR1 MNHEY and CDR2 SMNVEV (reference sequence).